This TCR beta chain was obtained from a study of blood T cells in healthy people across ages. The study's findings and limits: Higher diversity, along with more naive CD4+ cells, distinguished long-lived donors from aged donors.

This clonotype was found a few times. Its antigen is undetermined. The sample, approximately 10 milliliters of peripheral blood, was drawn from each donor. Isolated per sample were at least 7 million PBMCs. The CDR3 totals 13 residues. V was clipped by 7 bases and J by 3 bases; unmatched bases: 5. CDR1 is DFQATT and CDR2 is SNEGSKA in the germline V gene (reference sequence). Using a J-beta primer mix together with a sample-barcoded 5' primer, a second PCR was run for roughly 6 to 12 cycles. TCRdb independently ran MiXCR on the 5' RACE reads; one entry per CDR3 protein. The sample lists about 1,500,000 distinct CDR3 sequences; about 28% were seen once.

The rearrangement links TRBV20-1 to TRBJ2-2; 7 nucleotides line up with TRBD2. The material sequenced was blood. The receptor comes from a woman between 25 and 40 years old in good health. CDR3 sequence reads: CSVKRGYTGELFF. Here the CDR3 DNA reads TGCAGTGTGAAGCGGGGATACACCGGGGAGCTGTTTTTT.